Each of the 27 T cell receptor beta chains below was sequenced from the same sample in a study of T cells after yellow fever vaccination. MiXCR was run by TCRdb on the 5' RACE reads, yielding one entry per CDR3 protein. In the table there are 30,000 to 40,000 distinct CDR3 sequences, 6.5% to 8% of which are singletons. Sequences were derived from PBMCs, either bulk or a sorted T-cell subset (CD4+, CD8+, memory, or dextramer-sorted; not recorded which), sampled on the day of the first yellow fever vaccination. The receptors were gathered from a young man who received the YFV17D yellow fever vaccine.

This clonotype is categorized as medium-sized. The chain combines TRBV5-1 with TRBJ2-4; D unclear. Germline assignment: CDR1 SGHRS and CDR2 YFSETQ. This CDR3 is built from 13 residues. V gave up 0 bases and J gave up 6 bases, with 7 bases separating them. As DNA, the CDR3 is TGCGCCAGCAGCTTGGGTTGGGGAAACATTCAGTACTTC. Its translation: CASSLGWGNIQYF.

There are many counts of this clonotype. V is TRBV11-2 and J is TRBJ2-3; D not resolved. CDR1 and CDR2 (germline): SGHAT, FQNNGV. Trimming pared 6 bases from V and 0 bases from J, leaving 16 bases between. The CDR3 is made up of 16 amino acids. The CDR3 region has the DNA TGTGCCAGCAGGTATACGGGCAGGACCAGCACAGATACGCAGTATTTT. Translation gives CASRYTGRTSTDTQYF.

This clonotype was observed at least ten times. The genes are TRBV29-1 and TRBJ2-5; 11 bases fit TRBD2. Trimming removed 5 bases from V and 7 bases from J; junction bases left unmatched: 15. There are 16 residues in the CDR3. Germline values: CDR1 SQVTM, CDR2 ANQGSEA. The CDR3 spells CSVNLAGGAYKGTQYF. Here the CDR3 DNA reads TGCAGCGTTAATCTAGCGGGGGGCGCTTATAAGGGGACCCAGTACTTC. Combining the CDR3 with reference TRBV29-1 and TRBJ2-5 gives the whole variable domain SAVISQKPSRDICQRGTSLTIQCQVDSQVTMMFWYRQQPGQSLTLIATANQGSEATYESGFVIDKFPISRPNLTFSTLTVSNMSPEDSSIYLCSVNLAGGAYKGTQYFGPGTRLLVL.

This clonotype was counted many times. V usage is TRBV11-2 and J usage is TRBJ2-7; perhaps D is TRBD1 or TRBD2 (6 bases each). Deletions cut 4 bases from V and 5 bases from J, with 18 bases between. The germline gives CDR1 SGHAT, CDR2 FQNNGV. The CDR3 has 15 amino acids. CDR3 bases: TGTGCCAGCAGCTCTCAGGGCAATAGGGGGGACGAGCAGTACGTC. Residues: CASSSQGNRGDEQYV.

In its sample, this clonotype was seen many times. This chain uses TRBV28 with TRBJ2-1, with D possibly called TRBD1 or TRBD2 (6 bases each). CDR1 is MDHEN, CDR2 SYDVKM, per germline. V was shortened by 8 bases and J by 4 bases, with 18 bases between the two germline ends. This CDR3 comprises 15 residues. The CDR3 region has the DNA TGTGCCAGCTCGACTATCCGGGGGCAGTACAATGAGCAGTTCTTC. As protein: CASSTIRGQYNEQFF.

The V and J genes are TRBV6-2 or TRBV6-3 and TRBJ2-2, with 7 nucleotides matching TRBD2. CDR1 MNHEY and CDR2 SVGEGT come from the germline V gene. The CDR3 totals 17 residues. The trim removed 6 bases at V and 2 bases at J, leaving 12 bases unmatched. The CDR3 loop reads CASRPGLPAKNTGELFF. Written as DNA, the CDR3 is TGTGCCAGCAGGCCGGGACTACCGGCTAAAAACACCGGGGAGCTGTTTTTT.

This clonotype has a count of ten or more. This chain joins TRBV5-1 and TRBJ2-1, with D possibly matching TRBD2 (6 bases). V gave up 10 bases and J gave up 6 bases, with 17 bases separating them. The CDR3 covers 13 residues. Germline loops: CDR1 SGHRS, CDR2 YFSETQ. CDR3 in DNA: TGCGCCCCCGGACTAATTTTATTCAATGAGCAGTTCTTC. Its protein product is CAPGLILFNEQFF.

This clonotype has a count of ten or more. J is TRBJ2-3 and V is TRBV5-1; no firm D call. The CDR3 covers 12 residues. V was clipped by 1 base and J by 6 bases, with 6 bases between them. Germline V gene data show CDR1 as SGHRS and CDR2 as YFSETQ. The CDR3 DNA reads as TGCGCCAGCAGCTTGTTGGGGGATACGCAGTATTTT. Amino acid sequence: CASSLLGDTQYF.

This clonotype was seen many times. The rearrangement joins TRBV3-1 to TRBJ2-2; D is ambiguous. The CDR3 extends over 12 amino acids. Trimming shortened V by 6 bases and J by 7 bases, and 9 bases separated the two germline ends. Germline V lookup: CDR1 LGHDT, CDR2 YNNKEL (reference sequence). The CDR3 nucleotides read TGTGCCAGCAGATTCGAGAGCGGGGAGCTGTTTTTT. Protein sequence: CASRFESGELFF.

The chain recombines TRBV6-1 with TRBJ2-5, with 9 bases fitting TRBD1. Trimming at V came to 5 bases and at J to 4 bases, leaving 14 bases not matched to a gene. This CDR3 region has 17 residues. Germline V lookup: CDR1 MNHNS, CDR2 SASEGT. This CDR3 is CASSRATGQGFRETQYF. The DNA of the CDR3 is TGTGCCAGCAGTCGAGCGACGGGACAGGGCTTTAGAGAGACCCAGTACTTC.

This clonotype appeared a few times. This chain uses TRBV7-2 with TRBJ2-1; D might be TRBD2 (7 bases). V dropped 5 bases and J dropped 2 bases, with 19 bases sitting between them. This CDR3 has 17 amino acids. From germline, CDR1 is SGHTA and CDR2 FQGNSA. CDR3 loop: CASSVRGRGEPYNEQFF. CDR3 DNA sequence: TGTGCCAGCAGCGTCAGGGGACGGGGGGAACCCTACAATGAGCAGTTCTTC.

The chain has TRBV30 and TRBJ1-1; no reliable D call. V was clipped by 3 bases and J by 0 bases, with 11 bases between them. CDR1 GTSNPN and CDR2 SVGIG come from the germline V gene (reference sequence). This CDR3 contains 14 residues. This CDR3 is CAWRIPGLNTEAFF. In nucleotides, the CDR3 is TGTGCCTGGAGGATTCCGGGCCTGAACACTGAAGCTTTCTTT.

This clonotype was recorded at least ten times. The chain employs TRBV20-1 and TRBJ2-7, with 11 nucleotides matching TRBD1. CDR3 size: 15 residues. With 4 bases clipped from V and 2 bases from J, the junction kept 7 bases outside the gene matches. Germline CDR1 reads DFQATT; CDR2 reads SNEGSKA (reference sequence). The CDR3 reads CSATNPGQGAYEQYF. The CDR3 region has the DNA TGCAGTGCTACCAACCCGGGACAGGGGGCCTACGAGCAGTACTTC.

This clonotype showed up just a few times. The rearrangement joins TRBV19 to TRBJ1-2; a weak D match, TRBD1 (5 bases). Per the germline V gene, CDR1 is LNHDA and CDR2 is SQIVND (reference sequence). The CDR3 runs 15 residues. V lost 7 bases, J lost 2 bases, and 17 bases lay in between. CDR3 DNA sequence: TGTGCCAGTACCTCCCTAGGGGTTCGGAACTATGGCTACACCTTC. It specifies CASTSLGVRNYGYTF.

In this sample, this clonotype turned up many times. The chain employs TRBV12-3 or TRBV12-4 and TRBJ2-3; 12 nucleotides line up with TRBD2. Germline trimming cut 6 bases from V and 0 bases from J; bases unmatched to any gene: 4. The CDR3 totals 16 residues. The CDR3 reads CASSRGLAGSTDTQYF. The CDR3 DNA is TGTGCCAGCAGCCGCGGACTAGCGGGGAGCACAGATACGCAGTATTTT.

The V call is TRBV12-3 or TRBV12-4, the J call TRBJ2-2; TRBD1 matches 8 bases. The CDR3 covers 15 residues. Losses at the gene ends were 4 bases for V and 7 bases for J; bases not matched to a gene: 8. The DNA of the CDR3 is TGTGCCAGCAGTTCCTCAGGGGGCATCGGCGGGGAGCTGTTTTTT. This gives the protein CASSSSGGIGGELFF.

This clonotype was recorded at least ten times. The chain couples TRBV20-1 to TRBJ1-6; TRBD1 matches 8 bases. Germline CDR1 and CDR2: DFQATT and SNEGSKA (reference sequence). After removal of 3 bases from V and 8 bases from J, the junction contained 6 bases not matched to a gene. The CDR3 consists of 14 residues. This CDR3 reads CSARRRGLDSPLHF. DNA for the CDR3: TGCAGTGCTAGGCGCAGGGGGCTTGATTCACCCCTCCACTTT.

This clonotype was seen only a few times. The V gene is TRBV7-2, the J gene TRBJ1-6; unclear D gene. V dropped 5 bases and J dropped 14 bases, with 13 bases sitting between them. Per the germline V gene, CDR1 is SGHTA and CDR2 is FQGNSA. The CDR3 has 12 residues. The CDR3 DNA sequence: TGTGCCAGCAGCCCCTCGTTCGGAGCCCTCCACTTT. This gives the protein CASSPSFGALHF.

The table lists this clonotype with a few counts. This chain connects TRBV6-2 or TRBV6-3 to TRBJ1-1, with 9 bases aligning to TRBD1. The CDR3 consists of 16 residues. Germline-derived CDR1 and CDR2 are MNHEY and SVGEGT. After removal of 6 bases from V and 1 base from J, the junction contained 9 bases not matched to a gene. The CDR3 reads CASSSGTGRGNTEAFF. CDR3 DNA sequence: TGTGCCAGCAGCTCCGGGACAGGGAGGGGGAACACTGAAGCTTTCTTT.

Many counts were recorded for this clonotype. V is TRBV9 and J is TRBJ1-3, with D unresolved. V was clipped by 3 bases and J by 9 bases, with 10 bases between them. CDR3 length: 12 amino acids. Germline V gene lookup returns CDR1 SGDLS and CDR2 YYNGEE. The CDR3 sequence is CASSAVRSTIYF. In DNA, the CDR3 is TGTGCCAGCAGCGCCGTCCGAAGCACCATATATTTT.

In its sample, this clonotype was seen a few times. This chain joins TRBV12-3 or TRBV12-4 and TRBJ2-5, with TRBD1 identical over 11 bases. J lost 4 bases, V lost 6 bases, and 10 bases had no gene match. CDR3 length: 16 amino acids. The CDR3, as DNA: TGTGCCAGCAGCCCTGGGACAGGGGGTACGGGAGAGACCCAGTACTTC. Translating it yields CASSPGTGGTGETQYF.

The chain joins TRBV5-4 to TRBJ1-2; 10 bases fit TRBD1. The V gene's germline CDR1 is SGHNT and CDR2 YYREEE (reference sequence). The CDR3 extends over 14 amino acids. V lost 4 bases to trimming and J lost 5 bases; unmatched junction nucleotides: 5. CDR3 protein: CASSPRDRGYGYTF. Here the CDR3 DNA reads TGTGCCAGCAGCCCTCGGGACAGGGGATATGGCTACACCTTC.

This clonotype was seen ten or more times. The V and J genes are TRBV20-1 and TRBJ2-5; no reliable D call. This CDR3 spans 10 amino acids. The germline V and J ends were trimmed by 5 bases and 5 bases, with 6 bases remaining between them. CDR1 is DFQATT, CDR2 SNEGSKA, per germline (reference sequence). Here the CDR3 reads CSAPRETQYF. For the CDR3, the DNA is TGCAGTGCTCCCAGGGAGACCCAGTACTTC.

The table lists this clonotype with many counts. The V call is TRBV10-3, the J call TRBJ2-5; unclear D gene. Germline CDR1 reads ENHRY; CDR2 reads SYGVKD. Trimming removed 5 bases from V and 5 bases from J, with 9 bases in between. The CDR3 consists of 12 residues. CDR3 DNA: TGTGCCATCAGTAGCAGTCGCGAGACCCAGTACTTC. Amino acid sequence: CAISSSRETQYF.

This clonotype was counted ten times or more. The J gene is TRBJ1-6, the V gene TRBV10-3, with TRBD1 identical over 8 bases. Germline CDR1 and CDR2: ENHRY and SYGVKD. The junction had 7 bases not matched to a gene; V was cut back by 5 bases and J by 10 bases. CDR3 size: 14 residues. This chain's CDR3 is CAISLDRGGSPLHF. CDR3 nucleotides: TGTGCCATCAGTCTAGACAGGGGAGGCTCACCCCTCCACTTT.

Regarding this clonotype: A much larger clonotype is one base distant, so this may be a read error. The V gene is TRBV14, the J gene TRBJ2-5; 8 bases are a match to TRBD1. V lost 1 base and J lost 4; bases outside the gene matches: 2. This CDR3 spans 14 amino acids. In germline, CDR1 is SGHDN, CDR2 FVKESK. Here the CDR3 DNA reads TGTGCCAGCAGCCAAGGGACAGGGTTAGAGACCCAGTACTTC. Translated, it gives CASSQGTGLETQYF.

There are many counts of this clonotype. The chain recombines TRBV14 with TRBJ2-1, with 8 bases matching TRBD2. CDR3 size: 17 residues. Germline CDR1 SGHDN, CDR2 FVKESK. Trimming at V came to 1 base and at J to 5 bases, leaving 10 bases not matched to a gene. CDR3 in amino acids: CASSQARRTSTDNEQFF. The CDR3 nucleotides are TGTGCCAGCAGCCAAGCCCGGAGGACTAGCACCGACAATGAGCAGTTCTTC.